The rows below give T cell receptor beta chains drawn from one sample of a study of regulatory T cells in long-lasting Graves disease. TCRdb re-called the multiplex PCR reads through MiXCR, storing one row per CDR3 protein. This table holds about 470,000 distinct CDR3 sequences, around a fifth found once. The material was peripheral blood mononuclear cells (PBMCs), obtained when the disease was refractory, from a patient treated with antithyroid drugs. These receptors all stem from a female donor with Graves disease. CDR3s include the opening cysteine and the closing phenylalanine or tryptophan. The order of the fields is J gene, V gene, CDR3 protein.

J: TRBJ1-5
V: TRBV28
CDR3: CASSPGQAPPQHF

J: TRBJ1-1
V: TRBV20-1
CDR3: CSAQGAGALNTEAFF

J: TRBJ2-7
V: TRBV2
CDR3: CASSMTGYEQYF

J: TRBJ1-5
V: TRBV28
CDR3: CASSLWMGQPQHF

J: TRBJ1-1
V: TRBV20-1
CDR3: CSARRTVSNTEAFF

J: TRBJ2-7
V: TRBV7-9
CDR3: CASSPRGGIYEQYF

J: TRBJ1-6
V: TRBV9
CDR3: CASSVDLSPYNSPLHF

J: TRBJ1-2
V: TRBV12-5
CDR3: CASGKQGARGYTF

J: TRBJ2-2
V: TRBV4-3
CDR3: CASSQEPAQVTGELFF

J: TRBJ2-2
V: TRBV12-3/TRBV12-4
CDR3: CASHENANTGELFF

J: TRBJ1-5
V: TRBV6-5
CDR3: CASSYPTGDSNQPQHF

J: TRBJ1-1
V: TRBV6-1
CDR3: CASIPNGNTEAFF

J: TRBJ2-5
V: TRBV20-1
CDR3: CSADRWGGAQYF

J: TRBJ1-4
V: TRBV12-3/TRBV12-4
CDR3: CASSFLTGGEKLFF

J: TRBJ2-7
V: TRBV7-6
CDR3: CASSLAQNGRSYEQYF

J: TRBJ1-1
V: TRBV20-1
CDR3: CSASSTKNTEAFF

J: TRBJ2-4
V: TRBV12-3/TRBV12-4
CDR3: CASTRSGTGNIQYF

J: TRBJ2-7
V: TRBV6-1
CDR3: CASSDQVVDEQYF

J: TRBJ1-5
V: TRBV19
CDR3: CASSKGMQPQHF

J: TRBJ2-5
V: TRBV28
CDR3: CASSLLQGVETQYF

J: TRBJ1-1
V: TRBV3-2
CDR3: CASSHRMRTEAFF

J: TRBJ2-3
V: TRBV6-8
CDR3: CASSGPGQTYTQYF

J: TRBJ1-4
V: TRBV19
CDR3: CASSSPGQGSNEKLFF

J: TRBJ1-5
V: TRBV7-9
CDR3: CASSYAGGGQPQHF

J: TRBJ2-5
V: TRBV11-2
CDR3: CASSDLNEETQYF

J: TRBJ1-2
V: TRBV30
CDR3: CAWSVQGTRGYTF

J: TRBJ2-6
V: TRBV11-1
CDR3: CASSHRTRDGANVLTF

J: TRBJ1-2
V: TRBV11-2
CDR3: CASSSDREGPYGYTF

J: TRBJ2-7
V: TRBV28
CDR3: CASGRTYEQYF

J: TRBJ1-2
V: TRBV9
CDR3: CASSVGTFDYGYTF

J: TRBJ1-1
V: TRBV3-2
CDR3: CASSRMLRDGRDTEAFF

J: TRBJ2-7
V: TRBV19
CDR3: CASSILAGGTTYEQYF

J: TRBJ2-5
V: TRBV20-1
CDR3: CSARDRETQYF

J: TRBJ1-2
V: TRBV10-3
CDR3: CAISLRDRGGYGYTF

J: TRBJ2-5
V: TRBV20-1
CDR3: CSAREGTFQETQYF

J: TRBJ1-1
V: TRBV6-1
CDR3: CASSFPGGRVGTEAFF